This T cell receptor (beta chain) was recorded in a study of T cells after yellow fever vaccination. For the study at large: Low-cell-number fractions were prepared with SMART-Seq v4 Ultra Low Input. Findings and limits, study-wide: Most clones from primary vaccination were detected again post-booster (approximately 96% CD4, around 88% CD8). Contaminating bulk clonotypes could be abundant in FACS-sorted repertoires.

Making TCR cDNA involved 5'RACE template switching, which added UMIs and a universal primer site. TCRdb reprocessed the 5' RACE reads via MiXCR and lists one record per CDR3 protein. Of under 95,000 distinct CDR3 sequences in the sample, under 9.5% are singletons; the top ten hold more than 25%. The CDR3 contains 14 residues. Germline V gene data show CDR1 as SGDLS and CDR2 as YYNGEE. V gave up 2 bases and J gave up 5 bases, with 13 bases separating them. This clonotype turned up a few times. Antigen: not known. The origin of this receptor is a man between 18 and 35 years old who received the YFV17D yellow fever vaccine. The V call is TRBV9, the J call TRBJ1-2, with D unclear. The starting material was CD8+ T cells sorted from PBMCs, obtained roughly 10 days after the first yellow fever vaccination. As DNA, the CDR3 is TGTGCCAGCAGCGTCGGTTCACCCCTTTATGGCTACACCTTC. Its protein is CASSVGSPLYGYTF.